The 10 T cell receptor beta chains below come from one sample, sequenced in a study of T cell responses to AZD1222 COVID-19 vaccine. Measured with immunoSEQ multiplex PCR; TCRdb has only the in-frame clones, and not every one. The data show hundreds of thousands of clones, approximately 94% seen once. The specimen comprised peripheral blood, sampled on day 0 of MenACWY control vaccination. These receptors all come from an adult in good health.

The chain uses TRBV5-5 and TRBJ2-1, with 8 positions matching TRBD1. With V trimmed by 4 bases and J by 6 bases, 12 bases remained unmatched. The germline CDR1 and CDR2 sequences are SGHKS and YYEKEE (reference sequence). This CDR3 spans 16 amino acids. As DNA, the CDR3 is TGTGCCAGCAGCATAACAGGGGGTAGTTTTGTCAATGAGCAGTTCTTC. Amino acid sequence: CASSITGGSFVNEQFF.

The V gene is TRBV19, the J gene TRBJ2-7; 10 bases agree with TRBD2. This CDR3 comprises 13 residues. V shed 5 bases, J shed 6 bases, and the junction held 4 bases outside the gene matches. CDR1 is LNHDA, CDR2 SQIVND, per germline (reference sequence). The CDR3 DNA sequence: TGTGCCAGTAGTGAGCGGGGGGGCGGCGAGCAGTACTTC. Amino acids: CASSERGGGEQYF.

The chain links TRBV19 to TRBJ1-6, with a tentative D call TRBD1 (6 bases). Germline V gene sequence: CDR1 LNHDA, CDR2 SQIVND (reference sequence). Between the trimmed V and J ends, which lost 7 bases and 0 bases, there was a span of 13 bases. There are 16 residues in the CDR3. This CDR3 reads CASNPGHSSYNSPLHF. CDR3 DNA sequence: TGTGCCAGTAACCCGGGACATAGCTCCTATAATTCACCCCTCCACTTT.

The genes are TRBV5-8 and TRBJ1-6; TRBD1 is a possible D gene (6 bases). This CDR3 contains 15 residues. The germline V gene has CDR1 SGHTS and CDR2 YDEGEE. Trimming cost V 3 bases and J 6 bases, with 13 bases left between them. The CDR3 DNA reads TGTGCCAGCAGCTCGTTACCGGGGGCTAATTCACCCCTCCACTTT. It yields the protein CASSSLPGANSPLHF.

This chain links TRBV3-1 (or the pseudogene TRBV3-2) with TRBJ1-1; D gene uncertain. Germline CDR1 and CDR2: LGHDT and YNNKEL (reference sequence). V was trimmed by 1 base and J by 2 bases, leaving 5 bases between them. This CDR3 is 13 amino acids long. The CDR3 region is CASSQVSNTEAFF. CDR3 nucleotides: TGTGCCAGCAGCCAAGTTTCTAACACTGAAGCTTTCTTT.

The V gene is TRBV5-4, the J gene TRBJ1-2; D uncertain. Deletions cut 3 bases from V and 10 bases from J, with 10 bases between. The CDR3 contains 11 residues. Germline CDR1 is SGHNT and CDR2 is YYREEE (reference sequence). The CDR3 reads CASSSEGSYTF. The CDR3 DNA follows: TGTGCCAGCAGCTCGGAGGGATCCTACACCTTC.

The genes are TRBV7-2 and TRBJ1-2; no definite D call. The CDR3 runs to 15 residues. The V end was cut by 5 bases, the J end by 2 bases, with 15 bases between. In germline, CDR1 is SGHTA, CDR2 FQGNSA. DNA of the CDR3: TGTGCCAGCAGCCAACAAAGGACGGCAAACTATGGCTACACCTTC. Protein product: CASSQQRTANYGYTF.

The chain carries TRBV9 and TRBJ2-1, with D uncertain. Trimming removed 6 bases at V and 8 bases at J, with 18 bases between. Germline V gene data show CDR1 as SGDLS and CDR2 as YYNGEE. The CDR3 is made up of 14 amino acids. CDR3 bases: TGTGCCAGCACGGTGGGAACTACATGGGATGAGCAGTTCTTC. Protein sequence: CASTVGTTWDEQFF. The full variable domain, its missing parts supplied by reference TRBV9 and TRBJ2-1, is DSGVTQTPKHLITATGQRVTLRCSPRSGDLSVYWYQQSLDQGLQFLIQYYNGEERAKGNILERFSAQQFPDLHSELNLSSLELGDSALYFCASTVGTTWDEQFFGPGTRLTVL.

The chain carries TRBV28 and TRBJ1-4; 8 nucleotides agree with TRBD1. The CDR3 extends over 15 amino acids. Unmatched junction bases numbered 9, after V lost 8 bases and J lost 4 bases. Germline V CDR1 and CDR2: MDHEN, SYDVKM. CDR3 coding DNA: TGTGCCAGCCAAACTCAGGGGGCCGGTAATGAAAAACTGTTTTTT. Protein: CASQTQGAGNEKLFF.

The chain uses TRBV7-8 and TRBJ1-1; D uncertain. CDR1 and CDR2 from the germline V gene are SGHVS and FQNEAQ. The CDR3 length is 15 residues. V was pared by 2 bases and J by 1 base, with 11 bases between. The CDR3 DNA reads TGTGCCAGCAGCTTATTGGGCCTTTCGAACACTGAAGCTTTCTTT. Its translation is CASSLLGLSNTEAFF.